The source of this T cell receptor beta chain is a study of radiotherapy plus CTLA-4 blockade in lung cancer. Remarks on this clone: Its antigen is currently unknown.

Study results and limitations: Subsequent to radiotherapy plus ipilimumab, tumor-derived TCR clones underwent expansion in blood. Strongest reported response predictors: early blood clone changes and post-radiation interferon-beta.

Method: immunoSEQ multiplex PCR; TCRdb's copy keeps in-frame clones and lacks some. The profile shows 35,000 or so clones, approximately 85% of them singletons. The study gave focal radiation plus ipilimumab CTLA-4 blockade to patients with chemo-refractory metastatic non-small-cell lung cancer. After removal of 0 bases from V and 5 bases from J, the junction contained 1 base not matched to a gene. The CDR3 extends over 15 amino acids. The germline CDR1 and CDR2 sequences are SGDLS and YYNGEE. The J gene is TRBJ2-3, the V gene TRBV9, with 12 nucleotides matching TRBD2. The input for sequencing was peripheral blood, taken from a patient treated with radiotherapy plus ipilimumab. The TCR sequence derives from a human donor with non-small cell lung cancer who had stable disease on radiotherapy plus ipilimumab. CDR3 sequence reads: CASSVELAGGDTQYF. The CDR3 DNA sequence: TGTGCCAGCAGCGTAGAACTAGCGGGAGGAGATACGCAGTATTTT.